The 11 T cell receptor beta chains in this list originate from one sample, sequenced in a study of tumor-infiltrating lymphocytes in oesophageal squamous cell carcinoma listed by TCRdb under 2016. Receptors were amplified or captured by PCR. The reads were generated on an Illumina HiSeq 2000. The public reads were reanalyzed by TCRdb: fastp trimming at Q25, MiXCR alignment, in-frame beta chains only. Every entry covers one CDR3 protein and lists the most common genes and DNA from its rows. The sample table shows 9,000 to 13,000 distinct CDR3 sequences, and about 54% are seen once. 30% to 40% of the sample is held by the ten biggest clonotypes. The sequenced sample was esophageal tumor tissue. The source is a female donor with esophageal squamous cell carcinoma.

This clonotype was counted many times. The chain recombines TRBV6-1 with TRBJ2-1; TRBD2 agrees at 7 bases. CDR1 MNHNS and CDR2 SASEGT come from the germline V gene. V shed 5 bases, J shed 4 bases, and the junction held 8 bases outside the gene matches. The CDR3 covers 15 residues. Here the CDR3 reads CASSFGSGKYNEQFF. CDR3 bases: TGTGCCAGCAGTTTCGGGAGCGGGAAGTACAATGAGCAGTTCTTC.

The rearrangement joins TRBV24-1 to TRBJ2-1; D may be TRBD2 (6 bases). CDR3 length: 16 residues. The germline V gene has CDR1 KGHDR and CDR2 SFDVKD. With 4 bases removed from V and 1 base from J, the gap between germline ends came to 13 bases. The CDR3, as DNA: TGTGCCACCAGTGAAGTACCGGGACTTTCCTACAATGAGCAGTTCTTC. Translated: CATSEVPGLSYNEQFF.

The V and J genes are TRBV7-2 and TRBJ2-7; the D gene is possibly TRBD1 (6 bases). Trimming pared 2 bases from V and 7 bases from J, leaving 15 bases between. Per germline, CDR1 SGHTA and CDR2 FQGNSA. CDR3 length equals 14 residues. The CDR3 sequence is CASSLHTGTNEQYF. In nucleotides, the CDR3 is TGTGCCAGCAGCTTACATACCGGGACAAATGAGCAGTACTTC. The full variable domain, in which reference TRBV7-2 and TRBJ2-7 provide the parts outside the CDR3, is GAGVSQSPSNKVTEKGKDVELRCDPISGHTALYWYRQSLGQGLEFLIYFQGNSAPDKSGLPSDRFSAERTGGSVSTLTIQRTQQEDSAVYLCASSLHTGTNEQYFGPGTRLTVT.

On this clonotype: The junction shows a germline mismatch at one end, possibly a read error. This rearrangement joins TRBV7-6 to TRBJ2-3, with D tentatively TRBD2 (6 bases). The last part of the DNA fits TRBJ2-7 better; the J call may be wrong. This CDR3 has 14 residues. Germline V gene lookup returns CDR1 SGHVS and CDR2 FNYEAQ. The CDR3 loop is CASSLGEGGYEQYF. The CDR3 bases are TGTGCTAGCAGCTTGGGCGAAGGAGGGTACGAGCAGTACTTC.

The chain recombines TRBV7-4 with TRBJ2-5; D not certain. The DNA end lines up better with TRBJ2-3; the J call may be wrong. Germline lookup yields CDR1 SGHVT and CDR2 SQSDAQ. There are 12 residues in the CDR3. The CDR3 is CASSLGPRAQYF. DNA of the CDR3: TGTGCCAGCAGCTTAGGGCCCAGAGCGCAGTATTTT.

CDR3 amino acids: CASGLVLLPDYFVPAAAKDYGYTF. CDR3 DNA sequence: TGTGCTAGTGGTTTGGTATTGCTTCCGGACTACTTTGTGCCCGCCGCGGCCAAGGACTATGGCTACACCTTC. The genes are TRBV12-5 and TRBJ2-7; D not certain. The tail of the sequence fits TRBJ1-2 better, so the J call may be wrong. CDR3 length equals 24 residues. Germline assignment: CDR1 LGHNT and CDR2 FRNRAP.

The chain links TRBV6-6 to TRBJ2-7, with unresolved D. Trimming took 0 bases from V and 0 from J, leaving 6 bases between them. Germline V gives CDR1 MNHNY, CDR2 SVGAGI (reference sequence). The length of the CDR3 is 14 residues. In DNA form, the CDR3 reads TGTGCCAGCAGTTACTCTGGGTACTCCTACGAGCAGTACTTC. Translating gives CASSYSGYSYEQYF.

This clonotype was found once. The V and J genes are TRBV7-6 and TRBJ2-1, with D maybe TRBD2 (5 bases). Trimming cost V 1 base and J 4 bases, with 14 bases left between them. Germline lookup yields CDR1 SGHVS and CDR2 FNYEAQ. This CDR3 is built from 16 residues. The CDR3 DNA sequence: TGTGCCAGCAGCTTAGAGAGGGCTACGATGTACAATGAGCAGTTCTTC. Its protein product is CASSLERATMYNEQFF. Drawing the rest from reference TRBV7-6 and TRBJ2-1, the complete variable domain is GAGVSQSPRYKVTKRGQDVALRCDPISGHVSLYWYRQALGQGPEFLTYFNYEAQQDKSGLPNDRFSAERPEGSISTLTIQRTEQRDSAMYRCASSLERATMYNEQFFGPGTRLTVL.

This clonotype showed up many times. This chain connects TRBV7-2 to TRBJ2-5; 7 bases align to TRBD2. V was pared by 7 bases and J by 4 bases, with 6 bases of the junction left unmatched. The CDR3 extends over 13 amino acids. CDR1 is SGHTA and CDR2 is FQGNSA in the germline V gene. The CDR3 DNA reads as TGTGCCAGCACTTTTACGGGGGGAGAGACCCAGTACTTC. Encoded protein: CASTFTGGETQYF.

CDR3 residues: CASSQDQNSYEQYF. The CDR3 nucleotides are TGTGCCAGCAGCCAGGACCAGAACTCCTACGAGCAGTACTTC. The chain recombines TRBV7-2 with TRBJ2-7, with D unresolved. The V gene lost 5 bases and the J gene lost 0 bases, with 11 bases spanning the gap. The CDR3 runs 14 residues. Germline CDR1 is SGHTA and CDR2 is FQGNSA. The full variable domain, with the rest looked up from reference TRBV7-2 and TRBJ2-7, is GAGVSQSPSNKVTEKGKDVELRCDPISGHTALYWYRQSLGQGLEFLIYFQGNSAPDKSGLPSDRFSAERTGGSVSTLTIQRTQQEDSAVYLCASSQDQNSYEQYFGPGTRLTVT.

The chain recombines TRBV12-3 or TRBV12-4 with TRBJ1-1; TRBD1 is a possible D gene (6 bases). The CDR3 contains 13 residues. The V gene lost 6 bases and the J gene lost 4 bases, with 12 bases spanning the gap. The CDR3, as DNA: TGTGCCAGCAGCCTTACAGGGCCCACTGAAGCTTTCTTT. It is translated as CASSLTGPTEAFF.